The 5 T cell receptor beta chains in this list originate from one sample, sequenced in a study of blood T cell dynamics during melanoma immunotherapy. TCRdb's table, derived via immunoSEQ multiplex PCR, lists solely in-frame clones and lacks some. The data contain about 13,000 clones, roughly 89% of them seen just once; the ten biggest clones take up about 3%. Described time point: pre-treatment baseline. The source material was blood, sampled from a patient treated with checkpoint blockade. These receptors were obtained from a human donor with melanoma.

V gene TRBV7-9 combines with J gene TRBJ1-5; TRBD1 matches at 7 bases. Trimming took 1 base from V and 2 from J; bases not matched to a gene: 5. The CDR3 runs 16 residues. Per the germline V gene, CDR1 is SEHNR and CDR2 is FQNEAQ (reference sequence). CDR3 amino acids: CASSLGGGHGNQPQHF. CDR3 nucleotide sequence: TGTGCCAGCAGCTTAGGAGGGGGCCACGGCAATCAGCCCCAGCATTTT.

This clone has only one observation. The chain has TRBV29-1 and TRBJ2-1; a possible D gene is TRBD2 (6 bases). Trimming shortened V by 2 bases and J by 7 bases, and 18 bases separated the two germline ends. The V gene's germline CDR1 is SQVTM and CDR2 ANQGSEA. The CDR3 loop spans 15 amino acids. For the CDR3, the DNA is TGCAGCGTTGAAAAGTCTAGCGTAGCCCGTAATGAGCAGTTCTTC. Protein product: CSVEKSSVARNEQFF.

This clone was recorded only once. The chain has TRBV29-1 and TRBJ1-2; D unclear. The CDR3 consists of 11 residues. Germline assignment: CDR1 SQVTM and CDR2 ANQGSEA. Trimming took 3 bases from V and 4 from J, leaving 6 bases between them. CDR3 DNA sequence: TGCAGCGTTGACCCAGTCTATGGCTACACCTTC. This encodes CSVDPVYGYTF.

The chain carries TRBV28 and TRBJ2-3; TRBD2 aligns across 8 bases. Trimming took 3 bases from V and 2 from J; bases not matched to a gene: 22. This CDR3 has 21 amino acids. In germline, CDR1 is MDHEN, CDR2 SYDVKM. The chain's CDR3 is CASSFRPTGQFSGDHTDTQYF. In DNA form, the CDR3 reads TGTGCCAGCAGTTTTAGACCCACGGGCCAGTTTAGCGGGGATCACACAGATACGCAGTATTTT.

The chain joins TRBV2 to TRBJ1-4; 7 nucleotides match TRBD1. V gave up 4 bases and J gave up 4 bases; unmatched junction bases: 6. Germline lookup yields CDR1 SNHLY and CDR2 FYNNEI. The CDR3 is 15 amino acids. CDR3 bases: TGTGCCAGCAGTGTACAGGGGTCCTTTAATGAAAAACTGTTTTTT. It translates to CASSVQGSFNEKLFF.